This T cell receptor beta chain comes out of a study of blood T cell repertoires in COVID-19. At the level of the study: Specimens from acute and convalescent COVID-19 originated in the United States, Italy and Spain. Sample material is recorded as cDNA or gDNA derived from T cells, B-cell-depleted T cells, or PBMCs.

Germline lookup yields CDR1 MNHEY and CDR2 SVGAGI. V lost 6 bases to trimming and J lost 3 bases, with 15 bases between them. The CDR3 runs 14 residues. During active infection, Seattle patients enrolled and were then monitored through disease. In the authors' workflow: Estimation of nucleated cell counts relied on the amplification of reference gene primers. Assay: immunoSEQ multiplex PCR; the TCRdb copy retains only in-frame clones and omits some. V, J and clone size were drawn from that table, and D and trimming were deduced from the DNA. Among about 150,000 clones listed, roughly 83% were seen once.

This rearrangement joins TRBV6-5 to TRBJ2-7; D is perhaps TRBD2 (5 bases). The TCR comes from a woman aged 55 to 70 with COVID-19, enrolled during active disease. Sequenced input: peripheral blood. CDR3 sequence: CASRLAQRVYEQYF. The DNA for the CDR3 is TGTGCCAGCAGGTTAGCGCAGAGAGTCTACGAGCAGTACTTC.